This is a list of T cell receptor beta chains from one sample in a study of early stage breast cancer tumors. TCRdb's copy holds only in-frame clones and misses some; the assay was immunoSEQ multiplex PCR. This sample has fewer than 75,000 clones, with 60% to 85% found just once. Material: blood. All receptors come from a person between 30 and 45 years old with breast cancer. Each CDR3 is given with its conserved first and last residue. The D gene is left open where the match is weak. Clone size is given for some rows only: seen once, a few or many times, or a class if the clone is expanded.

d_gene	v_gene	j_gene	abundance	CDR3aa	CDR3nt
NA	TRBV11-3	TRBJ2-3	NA	CASSSRDSADTQYF	TGTGCCAGCAGCTCCCGGGACTCCGCAGATACGCAGTATTTT
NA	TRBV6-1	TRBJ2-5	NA	CASSEWGETQYF	TGTGCCAGCAGTGAATGGGGGGAGACCCAGTACTTC
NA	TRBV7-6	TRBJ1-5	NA	CASSLGIYRDGRNQPQHF	TGTGCCAGCAGCTTAGGTATCTATAGGGACGGAAGAAATCAGCCCCAGCATTTT
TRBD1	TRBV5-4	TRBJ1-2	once	CASSPQGQNGYTF	TGTGCCAGCAGCCCACAGGGGCAGAATGGCTACACCTTC
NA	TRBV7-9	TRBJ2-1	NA	CASSPTLGEVNEQFF	TGTGCCAGCAGCCCCACCCTGGGAGAGGTCAATGAGCAGTTCTTC
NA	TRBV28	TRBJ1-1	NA	CASSSRAMNTEAFF	TGTGCCAGCAGTTCAAGGGCTATGAACACTGAAGCTTTCTTT
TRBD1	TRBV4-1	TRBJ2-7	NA	CASSPPTGAHEQYF	TGCGCCAGCAGCCCCCCGACAGGGGCACACGAGCAGTACTTC
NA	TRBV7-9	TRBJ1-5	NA	CASSLKDGRPQHF	TGTGCCAGCAGCTTAAAGGATGGTCGGCCCCAGCATTTT
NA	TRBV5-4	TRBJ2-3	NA	CASSFMGDTQYF	TGTGCCAGCAGCTTCATGGGCGATACGCAGTATTTT
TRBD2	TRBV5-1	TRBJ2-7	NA	CASGLAGDEQYF	TGCGCCAGCGGACTAGCGGGAGACGAGCAGTACTTC
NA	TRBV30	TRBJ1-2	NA	CAWNRGLSDGYTF	TGTGCCTGGAATCGGGGTTTATCTGATGGCTACACCTTC
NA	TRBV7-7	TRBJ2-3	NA	CASSLAGAGDTQYF	TGTGCTAGCAGCTTAGCAGGGGCAGGGGATACGCAGTATTTT
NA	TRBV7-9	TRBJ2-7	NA	CASSFRWGGPDRHEQYF	TGTGCCAGCAGCTTCCGATGGGGAGGTCCTGACCGGCACGAGCAGTACTTC
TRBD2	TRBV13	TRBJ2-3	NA	CASSSGLADTDTQYF	TGTGCCAGCAGCTCAGGACTAGCGGACACAGATACGCAGTATTTT
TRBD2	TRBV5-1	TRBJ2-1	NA	CASRYSGSAYNEQFF	TGCGCCAGCAGATATAGCGGGAGTGCCTACAATGAGCAGTTCTTC
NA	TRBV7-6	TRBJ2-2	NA	CASSSSGGPGGELFF	TGTGCCAGCAGCTCCAGCGGCGGCCCTGGGGGGGAGCTGTTTTTT
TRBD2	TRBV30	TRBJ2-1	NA	CAWSVTWGGLAGVGSYNEQFF	TGTGCCTGGAGTGTAACCTGGGGGGGACTAGCGGGAGTAGGCTCCTACAATGAGCAGTTCTTC
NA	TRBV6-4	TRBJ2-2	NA	CASSDSTSRSTGELFF	TGTGCCAGCAGTGACTCGACTAGTAGATCCACCGGGGAGCTGTTTTTT
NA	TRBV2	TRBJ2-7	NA	CASSRTIYEQYF	TGTGCCAGCAGTCGAACGATCTACGAGCAGTACTTC
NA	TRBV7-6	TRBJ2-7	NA	CASSRNTGASEQYF	TGTGCCAGCAGCAGAAATACCGGGGCGAGTGAGCAGTACTTC
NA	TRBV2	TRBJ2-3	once	CASTTSHSTDTQYF	TGTGCCAGCACCACGAGTCATAGCACAGATACGCAGTATTTT
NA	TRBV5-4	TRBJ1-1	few	CAHGRGGDTEAFF	TGTGCCCACGGCCGGGGCGGGGACACTGAAGCTTTCTTT
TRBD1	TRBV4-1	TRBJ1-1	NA	CASSQKTGPTEAFF	TGCGCCAGCAGCCAAAAGACAGGGCCCACTGAAGCTTTCTTT
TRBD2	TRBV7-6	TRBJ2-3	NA	CASRLLAGGPDTQYF	TGTGCCAGCAGATTGCTAGCGGGAGGGCCCGATACGCAGTATTTT
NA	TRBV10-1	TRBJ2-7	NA	CASSDDFSGQYF	TGCGCCAGCAGTGACGATTTCTCCGGGCAGTACTTC
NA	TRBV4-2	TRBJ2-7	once	CASSQETGRYEQYF	TGTGCCAGCAGCCAGGAAACGGGGAGGTACGAGCAGTACTTC